Each of the 14 T cell receptor beta chains below was sequenced from the same sample in a study of blood T cell repertoires in COVID-19. Only in-frame clones appear in the TCRdb table, and some are missing; sequencing was by immunoSEQ multiplex PCR. Altogether under 250,000 clones are present, approximately 86% being singletons, with the ten largest covering over 5.5%. Material for sequencing was peripheral blood. The receptors originated from a woman aged 55-70 years with active or convalescent COVID-19.

The V call is TRBV2, the J call TRBJ1-2; D is uncertain. V lost 2 bases, J lost 8 bases, and 15 bases lay in between. CDR3 size: 14 residues. The germline V gene has CDR1 SNHLY and CDR2 FYNNEI. The CDR3 loop reads CASSESLGNAGYTF. For the CDR3, the DNA is TGTGCCAGCAGTGAATCCCTAGGAAATGCGGGCTACACCTTC.

DNA of the CDR3: TGTGCCAGCAGCTTAGGAGGGGTACGGACAGGGGGGAACACCGGGGAGCTGTTTTTT. This codes for CASSLGGVRTGGNTGELFF. V gene TRBV7-3 combines with J gene TRBJ2-2, with TRBD1 matching over 10 bases. With V trimmed by 2 bases and J by 1 base, 10 bases remained unmatched. The CDR3 length is 19 residues. Per germline, CDR1 SGHTA and CDR2 FQGTGA.

The gene calls are TRBV7-6 and TRBJ2-3, with 14 bases lining up with TRBD2. V lost 0 bases, J lost 6 bases, and 2 bases stayed unmatched. The germline V gene has CDR1 SGHVS and CDR2 FNYEAQ. The CDR3 has 16 amino acids. CDR3 amino acids: CASSLAGLAGGDTQYF. The CDR3 region has the DNA TGTGCCAGCAGCTTAGCCGGACTAGCGGGGGGTGATACGCAGTATTTT.

The V and J genes are TRBV13 and TRBJ2-7; D is unresolved. Germline lookup yields CDR1 PRHDT and CDR2 FYEKMQ (reference sequence). V dropped 0 bases and J dropped 2 bases, with 5 bases sitting between them. The CDR3 has 13 residues. CDR3 region: CASSLGRTYEQYV. Written as DNA, the CDR3 is TGTGCCAGCAGCTTAGGGCGGACCTACGAGCAGTACGTC.

The V and J genes are TRBV5-5 and TRBJ2-1, with TRBD2 matching 16 bases. V dropped 2 bases and J dropped 8; count of bases not matched to a gene: 7. The CDR3 length is 17 residues. Looked up from germline, CDR1 is SGHKS and CDR2 is YYEKEE (reference sequence). The CDR3 DNA is TGTGCCAGCAGCTTCATGTCGGGACTAGCGGGAGGGGATGAGCAGTTCTTC. Amino acid sequence: CASSFMSGLAGGDEQFF.

This chain uses TRBV19 with TRBJ2-5, with D unresolved. Trimming left V 0 bases short and J 4 bases short, with 9 bases between. The CDR3 extends over 14 amino acids. Germline V gene lookup returns CDR1 LNHDA and CDR2 SQIVND (reference sequence). The CDR3 sequence is CASSIEVRVETQYF. The CDR3 DNA reads TGTGCCAGTAGTATAGAGGTCCGGGTAGAGACCCAGTACTTC.

The rearrangement uses TRBV2 and TRBJ2-1; 8 bases align to TRBD2. CDR1 and CDR2 from the germline V gene are SNHLY and FYNNEI. The CDR3 loop spans 11 amino acids. V was clipped by 8 bases and J by 15 bases; unmatched bases: 9. The CDR3 DNA follows: TGTGCCAGCGGTCTGTCGGGGGGGGCGTTCTTC. As protein: CASGLSGGAFF.

The V call is TRBV10-3, the J call TRBJ1-6; weak D call: TRBD1 (5 bases). CDR1 and CDR2 from the germline V gene are ENHRY and SYGVKD. The CDR3 has 14 residues. With 6 bases removed from V and 9 bases from J, the gap between germline ends came to 15 bases. CDR3 region: CAIRNDQGGSPLHF. CDR3 nucleotide sequence: TGTGCCATCAGAAACGATCAGGGAGGTTCACCCCTCCACTTT.

The chain carries TRBV27 and TRBJ2-1; the D gene is possibly TRBD2 (6 bases). Looked up from germline, CDR1 is MNHEY and CDR2 is SMNVEV (reference sequence). V gave up 2 bases and J gave up 3 bases, with 8 bases separating them. The CDR3 spans 14 residues. CDR3 DNA: TGTGCCAGCAGTTTAGCGACTAGCTACAATGAGCAGTTCTTC. Amino acids: CASSLATSYNEQFF.

Only one count was recorded for this clone. The chain uses TRBV10-3 and TRBJ1-2, with D possibly TRBD1 on 6 matching bases. From germline, CDR1 is ENHRY and CDR2 SYGVKD. This CDR3 contains 16 residues. V was clipped by 0 bases and J by 6 bases, with 17 bases between them. The CDR3 DNA sequence: TGTGCCATCAGTGAGTCCCCAGGGGCGCGTTGGGATGGCTACACCTTC. This codes for CAISESPGARWDGYTF.

Details on this clone: The sample holds other DNA sequences that translate to the same CDR3. The chain recombines TRBV28 with TRBJ2-5; 8 nucleotides match TRBD2. V lost 1 base and J lost 5; bases outside the gene matches: 0. The length of the CDR3 is 13 residues. Looked up from germline, CDR1 is MDHEN and CDR2 is SYDVKM. The CDR3 reads CASSLSGGETQYF. CDR3 sequence (DNA): TGTGCCAGCAGTTTATCGGGGGGGGAGACCCAGTACTTC.

This chain joins TRBV5-4 and TRBJ1-2; 9 bases agree with TRBD1. This CDR3 region has 14 residues. V dropped 4 bases and J dropped 8; count of bases not matched to a gene: 9. Germline V gene sequence: CDR1 SGHNT, CDR2 YYREEE (reference sequence). CDR3 nucleotides: TGTGCCAGCAGCAACCGGGACAGGGTTTACGGCTACACCTTC. Its protein product is CASSNRDRVYGYTF.

This clone was observed a few times. The chain links TRBV7-2 to TRBJ2-5; D remains ambiguous. The germline V and J ends were trimmed by 1 base and 7 bases, with 7 bases remaining between them. Germline CDR1 is SGHTA and CDR2 is FQGNSA. This CDR3 contains 12 residues. The CDR3: CASSLDRRTQYF. The DNA for the CDR3 is TGTGCCAGCAGCTTAGACAGAAGGACCCAGTACTTC.

This clone came up once. The J gene is TRBJ2-3, the V gene TRBV25-1; perhaps TRBD1 as D (6 bases). The germline V gene encodes CDR1 MGHDK and CDR2 SYGVNS. The CDR3 length is 15 residues. V lost 2 bases and J lost 0, with 9 bases in between. The CDR3 region has the DNA TGTGCCAGCAGTGAAACAGGGAGTAGCACAGATACGCAGTATTTT. This codes for CASSETGSSTDTQYF.